These 32 T cell receptor beta chains originate from one sample sequenced in a study of control samples from healthy donors and cancer patients. TCRdb's table, derived via immunoSEQ multiplex PCR, lists solely in-frame clones and lacks some. This table holds 110,000 to 150,000 clones, just under 95% found once. Source material: PBMCs. The receptors here all came from a man aged 60-69 years with colorectal cancer.

The rearrangement uses TRBV12-3 or TRBV12-4 and TRBJ1-1, with 11 nucleotides matching TRBD1. Losses at the gene ends were 5 bases for V and 11 bases for J; bases not matched to a gene: 7. The CDR3 is 13 residues long. The CDR3 loop is CASSGQGAPWAFF. The CDR3 nucleotides are TGTGCCAGCAGTGGACAGGGGGCTCCTTGGGCTTTCTTT.

V and J are TRBV14 and TRBJ2-7, with 8 bases lining up with TRBD1. Germline V lookup: CDR1 SGHDN, CDR2 FVKESK. The CDR3 consists of 17 residues. With 4 bases clipped from V and 0 bases from J, the junction kept 11 bases outside the gene matches. CDR3 nucleotide sequence: TGTGCCAGCAGCCCCATCGGACAGGGAAGGAACTCCTACGAGCAGTACTTC. This codes for CASSPIGQGRNSYEQYF.

This chain joins TRBV29-1 and TRBJ2-7; TRBD1 agrees at 10 bases. The CDR3 spans 13 residues. V dropped 7 bases and J dropped 5; count of bases not matched to a gene: 8. CDR1 SQVTM and CDR2 ANQGSEA come from the germline V gene. CDR3 loop: CSARTGGNNEQYF. The CDR3 DNA follows: TGCAGCGCTCGGACAGGGGGGAATAACGAGCAGTACTTC.

DNA of the CDR3: TGTGCCAGCAGCCAAAACCTGAGACAGGGCCGCTACACCTTC. Protein product: CASSQNLRQGRYTF. This chain joins TRBV3-1 (or the pseudogene TRBV3-2) and TRBJ1-2; TRBD1 matches 7 bases. The germline V gene has CDR1 LGHDT and CDR2 YNNKEL (reference sequence). With V trimmed by 2 bases and J by 9 bases, 9 bases remained unmatched. This CDR3 is 14 amino acids long.

The V gene is TRBV2, the J gene TRBJ2-5; 7 positions match TRBD2. Looked up from germline, CDR1 is SNHLY and CDR2 is FYNNEI. After removal of 5 bases from V and 2 bases from J, the junction contained 5 bases not matched to a gene. The CDR3 runs 14 residues. The CDR3 DNA reads TGTGCCAGCAGTAACTTCGGGGGGCAAGAGACCCAGTACTTC. Its protein product is CASSNFGGQETQYF.

J is TRBJ2-7 and V is TRBV30; 7 bases agree with TRBD1. The CDR3 loop spans 14 amino acids. J gave up 5 bases and V 3 bases, and 10 bases lay outside the gene matches. In germline, CDR1 is GTSNPN, CDR2 SVGIG (reference sequence). CDR3 coding DNA: TGTGCCTGGAGATCGGTGACAGGGTACCACGAGCAGTACTTC. Translation: CAWRSVTGYHEQYF.

This clone was observed a single time. The chain combines TRBV19 with TRBJ1-5; D ambiguous. The CDR3 sequence is 17 residues long. Germline assignment: CDR1 LNHDA and CDR2 SQIVND (reference sequence). V shed 6 bases and J shed 2 bases, with 20 bases lying between them. The CDR3 loop reads CASRVTSRSRGNQPQHF. CDR3 DNA sequence: TGTGCCAGTAGAGTGACAAGTCGATCCCGGGGCAATCAGCCCCAGCATTTT.

This clone was counted once. The chain couples TRBV24-1 to TRBJ2-7; maybe TRBD1 (5 bases). Trimming removed 6 bases at V and 3 bases at J, with 8 bases between. From germline, CDR1 is KGHDR and CDR2 SFDVKD. This CDR3 comprises 12 residues. CDR3 in DNA: TGTGCCACCAGTCGCAGGGTCTACGAGCAGTACTTC. Its protein product is CATSRRVYEQYF.

The rearrangement joins TRBV2 to TRBJ1-2, with 7 bases that match TRBD1. Trimming removed 7 bases from V and 3 bases from J; junction bases left unmatched: 8. Germline values: CDR1 SNHLY, CDR2 FYNNEI. CDR3 size: 14 residues. The chain's CDR3 is CASTPTGSDYGYTF. In DNA form, the CDR3 reads TGTGCCAGCACCCCGACAGGGTCCGACTATGGCTACACCTTC.

V usage is TRBV2 and J usage is TRBJ1-4; no definite D call. V lost 4 bases, J lost 7 bases, and 16 bases lay in between. The CDR3 contains 15 residues. Per germline, CDR1 SNHLY and CDR2 FYNNEI. CDR3: CASSAVSGSPEKLFF. Here the CDR3 DNA reads TGTGCCAGCAGTGCGGTCTCGGGGAGTCCTGAAAAACTGTTTTTT.

This chain joins TRBV7-9 and TRBJ2-7, with D possibly being TRBD1 (6 bases). The ends were cut back, 6 bases at V and 2 bases at J, with 14 bases in the middle. This CDR3 is 14 amino acids long. The germline V gene encodes CDR1 SEHNR and CDR2 FQNEAQ (reference sequence). CDR3 loop: CASSRGTGTYEQYF. The CDR3 coding sequence is TGTGCCAGCAGTAGGGGGACCGGGACCTACGAGCAGTACTTC.

The table lists this clone with a count of one. The sample contains more than one DNA sequence encoding this CDR3. The chain combines TRBV7-2 with TRBJ2-1; 12 bases fit TRBD2. From germline, CDR1 is SGHTA and CDR2 FQGNSA. The V and J ends lost 6 bases and 2 bases, in that order; junction bases with no gene match: 2. There are 15 residues in the CDR3. The DNA for the CDR3 is TGTGCCAGCAGTCTAGCGGGGGGGCCCTACAATGAGCAGTTCTTC. Its translation: CASSLAGGPYNEQFF.

This sequence joins TRBV5-5 and TRBJ1-2; a possible D gene is TRBD1 (5 bases). The CDR3 covers 15 residues. CDR1 and CDR2 (germline): SGHKS, YYEKEE (reference sequence). The germline V and J ends were trimmed by 5 bases and 0 bases, with 14 bases remaining between them. CDR3 in amino acids: CASSPAGTSNYGYTF. The CDR3 nucleotides read TGTGCCAGCAGTCCAGCCGGGACCTCTAACTATGGCTACACCTTC.

This clone has more than one count but fewer than ten. V and J are TRBV27 and TRBJ1-5; 10 bases match TRBD1. The CDR3 is made up of 17 amino acids. V shed 5 bases and J 5 bases; nucleotides not matched to a gene: 12. CDR1 is MNHEY and CDR2 is SMNVEV in the germline V gene (reference sequence). This chain's CDR3 is CASSPRFRTGGHQPQHF. The CDR3 DNA reads TGTGCCAGCAGTCCACGATTCCGGACAGGGGGGCATCAGCCCCAGCATTTT.

This clone appeared a single time. The rearrangement links TRBV7-8 to TRBJ1-1; TRBD1 matches at 7 bases. This CDR3 has 14 amino acids. V was pared by 5 bases and J by 8 bases, with 11 bases of the junction left unmatched. The germline V gene encodes CDR1 SGHVS and CDR2 FQNEAQ. Here the CDR3 DNA reads TGTGCCAGCAGCGGCCTCAGGGGGGGAGCGGAAGCTTTCTTT. This gives the protein CASSGLRGGAEAFF.

In DNA form, the CDR3 reads TGTGCCAGCAGCTTGCGGATGAACACTGAAGCTTTCTTT. Encoded protein: CASSLRMNTEAFF. The chain has TRBV13 and TRBJ1-1; unclear D gene. The CDR3 is 13 amino acids. Germline V CDR1 and CDR2: PRHDT, FYEKMQ (reference sequence). Trimming removed 3 bases from V and 0 bases from J, with 5 bases in between.

CDR3 DNA sequence: TGTGCCAGCTCACCATTGGGGACCCAAGAGACCCAGTACTTC. This codes for CASSPLGTQETQYF. V and J are TRBV18 and TRBJ2-5; D might be TRBD1 or TRBD2, each matching 5 bases. This CDR3 has 14 residues. The germline V gene has CDR1 KGHSH and CDR2 LQKENI. Trimming removed 2 bases at V and 1 base at J, with 8 bases between.

For the CDR3, the DNA is TGCGCCAGCAGCCAACCCCGGACAGGTTTGAACACTGAAGCTTTCTTT. It specifies CASSQPRTGLNTEAFF. The chain has TRBV4-1 and TRBJ1-1; 7 positions match TRBD1. The germline V gene has CDR1 MGHRA and CDR2 YSYEKL. The CDR3 is 16 residues long. With 2 bases clipped from V and 0 bases from J, the junction kept 6 bases outside the gene matches.

In this sample, this clone turned up once. The chain carries TRBV19 and TRBJ1-4; D gene uncertain. Germline loops: CDR1 LNHDA, CDR2 SQIVND (reference sequence). The CDR3 has 12 residues. Trimming shortened V by 6 bases and J by 5 bases, and 7 bases separated the two germline ends. The CDR3 DNA follows: TGTGCCAGTAGCAAAATAAATGAAAAACTGTTTTTT. It yields the protein CASSKINEKLFF.

This chain uses TRBV7-9 with TRBJ2-7; 7 bases are shared with TRBD1. The CDR3 is 15 residues long. Trimming at V came to 1 base and at J to 4 bases, leaving 7 bases not matched to a gene. In germline, CDR1 is SEHNR, CDR2 FQNEAQ (reference sequence). CDR3 region: CASSLVGRGKYEQYF. The CDR3 DNA follows: TGTGCCAGCAGCTTAGTGGGCAGGGGGAAGTACGAGCAGTACTTC.

The chain uses TRBV6-2 or TRBV6-3 and TRBJ2-7; 9 bases match TRBD2. Germline V gives CDR1 MNHEY, CDR2 SVGEGT. Trimming at V came to 3 bases and at J to 4 bases, leaving 4 bases not matched to a gene. This CDR3 spans 14 amino acids. This CDR3 is CASSYGAGGYEQYF. DNA of the CDR3: TGTGCCAGCAGTTATGGAGCGGGGGGTTACGAGCAGTACTTC.

The gene calls are TRBV24-1 and TRBJ2-3; TRBD2 matches at 8 bases. This CDR3 is 16 amino acids long. CDR1 and CDR2 (germline): KGHDR, SFDVKD. Unmatched junction bases numbered 7, after V lost 2 bases and J lost 4 bases. CDR3 sequence: CATSDWGAGEADTQYF. The CDR3, as DNA: TGTGCCACCAGTGATTGGGGAGCGGGGGAGGCAGATACGCAGTATTTT.

This sequence joins TRBV10-1 and TRBJ2-2, with D unclear. Trimming cost V 3 bases and J 6 bases, with 8 bases left between them. This CDR3 spans 13 amino acids. Germline V gives CDR1 WNHNN, CDR2 SYGVQD (reference sequence). The CDR3 reads CASSDGWSGELFF. CDR3 coding DNA: TGCGCCAGCAGTGATGGGTGGTCCGGGGAGCTGTTTTTT.

The chain couples TRBV1 to TRBJ1-5; the D call TRBD1 from the table was never checked on the DNA. TRBV1 is a listed pseudogene. The CDR3 runs 15 residues. CDR3 sequence: CTTYGQGAVPQPQHF. CDR3 DNA: TGCACCACCTACGGACAGGGGGCAGTACCTCAGCCCCAGCATTTT.

The chain employs TRBV6-5 and TRBJ2-7, with D unclear. This CDR3 has 14 amino acids. Trimming cost V 7 bases and J 1 base, with 14 bases left between them. Germline V gene data show CDR1 as MNHEY and CDR2 as SVGAGI. The CDR3 nucleotides are TGTGCCAGCATCGAGGAGCTTCCTTCCTACGAGCAGTACTTC. This encodes CASIEELPSYEQYF.

V gene TRBV27 combines with J gene TRBJ2-7; 15 bases map to TRBD2. V was clipped by 3 bases and J by 8 bases; unmatched bases: 8. Germline CDR1 MNHEY, CDR2 SMNVEV (reference sequence). This CDR3 has 16 residues. The CDR3 sequence is CASSFTSGLAGGKQYF. In DNA form, the CDR3 reads TGTGCCAGCAGTTTCACCTCGGGACTAGCGGGGGGCAAGCAGTACTTC.

This clone is a singleton in its sample. The V call is TRBV6-6, the J call TRBJ2-5, with 10 bases lining up with TRBD2. Germline trimming cut 5 bases from V and 1 base from J; bases unmatched to any gene: 4. The germline V gene has CDR1 MNHNY and CDR2 SVGAGI (reference sequence). The CDR3 has 15 amino acids. The CDR3: CASSHPSGGQETQYF. The CDR3 bases are TGTGCCAGCAGTCACCCTAGCGGGGGCCAAGAGACCCAGTACTTC.

The chain couples TRBV11-3 to TRBJ1-3; unclear D gene. Trimming pared 3 bases from V and 3 bases from J, leaving 6 bases between. CDR1 is SGHNT, CDR2 YENEEA, per germline. The CDR3 is made up of 13 amino acids. The CDR3 reads CASSFGYGNTIYF. For the CDR3, the DNA is TGTGCCAGCAGCTTTGGCTATGGAAACACCATATATTTT. The full variable domain, completed using reference TRBV11-3 and TRBJ1-3, is EAGVVQSPRYKIIEKKQPVAFWCNPISGHNTLYWYLQNLGQGPELLIRYENEEAVDDSQLPKDRFSAERLKGVDSTLKIQPAELGDSAVYLCASSFGYGNTIYFGEGSWLTVV.

V gene TRBV9 combines with J gene TRBJ2-4; the match to TRBD1 covers 7 bases. There are 14 residues in the CDR3. V was pared by 3 bases and J by 2 bases, with 2 bases of the junction left unmatched. Germline V gene sequence: CDR1 SGDLS, CDR2 YYNGEE. The CDR3 sequence is CASSAGQTKNIQYF. Here the CDR3 DNA reads TGTGCCAGCAGCGCGGGACAGACCAAAAACATTCAGTACTTC.

This chain links TRBV19 with TRBJ1-4; D ambiguous. The CDR3 has 14 residues. Germline V CDR1 and CDR2: LNHDA, SQIVND (reference sequence). V was pared by 3 bases and J by 7 bases, with 12 bases between. As DNA, the CDR3 is TGTGCCAGTAGTATCGGGTCCCGGGGTGAAAAACTGTTTTTT. Translating gives CASSIGSRGEKLFF.

This chain uses TRBV30 with TRBJ2-3; the D gene is possibly TRBD1 (5 bases). Germline V CDR1 and CDR2: GTSNPN, SVGIG (reference sequence). The V end was cut by 0 bases, the J end by 7 bases, with 14 bases between. The CDR3 is 14 amino acids. The CDR3 region is CAWSVPGAVNTQYF. CDR3 bases: TGTGCCTGGAGTGTACCTGGGGCGGTTAATACGCAGTATTTT.

CDR3 nucleotides: TGTGCCAGCAGCTTGGTTCAGCAAAATCTGACTTTC. As protein: CASSLVQQNLTF. The rearrangement uses TRBV5-4 and TRBJ2-6; the D is unclear. Trimming removed 0 bases from V and 16 bases from J, with 11 bases in between. The CDR3 is 12 amino acids. The germline V gene encodes CDR1 SGHNT and CDR2 YYREEE (reference sequence).